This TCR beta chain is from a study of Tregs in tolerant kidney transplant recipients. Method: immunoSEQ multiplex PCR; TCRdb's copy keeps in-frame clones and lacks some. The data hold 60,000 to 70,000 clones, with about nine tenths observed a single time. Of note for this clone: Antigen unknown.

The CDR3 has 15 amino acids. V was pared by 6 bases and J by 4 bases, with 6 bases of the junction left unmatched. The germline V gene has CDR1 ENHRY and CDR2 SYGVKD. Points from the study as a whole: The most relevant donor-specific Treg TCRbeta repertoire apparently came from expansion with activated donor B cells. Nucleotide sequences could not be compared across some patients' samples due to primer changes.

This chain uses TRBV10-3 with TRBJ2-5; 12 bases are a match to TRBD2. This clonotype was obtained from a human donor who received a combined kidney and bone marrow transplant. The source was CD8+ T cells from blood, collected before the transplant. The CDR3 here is CAIRETGLAGETQYF. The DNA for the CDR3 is TGTGCCATCAGAGAAACGGGACTAGCGGGAGAGACCCAGTACTTC.